What follows are 15 T cell receptor beta chains derived from one specimen sequenced in a study of T cell changes during pregnancy in multiple sclerosis. TCRdb's copy holds only in-frame clones and misses some; the assay was immunoSEQ multiplex PCR. Counted here are fewer than 60,000 clones, about 94% occurring once; the ten biggest clones make up 0.35% to 0.4%. Material: CD4+ T cells from peripheral blood mononuclear cells, obtained after pregnancy. These receptors all come from a female donor with multiple sclerosis, enrolled in a pregnancy study.

The rearrangement links TRBV7-2 to TRBJ1-1, with D perhaps matching TRBD1 (5 bases). This CDR3 spans 18 amino acids. Germline CDR1 SGHTA, CDR2 FQGNSA. Trimming cost V 4 bases and J 1 base, with 22 bases left between them. Here the CDR3 DNA reads TGTGCCAGCAGCTCAACCTTACGCAACGCTCAGGGGAACACTGAAGCTTTCTTT. Translating gives CASSSTLRNAQGNTEAFF.

The chain is built from TRBV10-3 and TRBJ2-3; weak D call: TRBD2 (6 bases). This CDR3 has 15 residues. Trimming cost V 0 bases and J 1 base, with 8 bases left between them. Per germline, CDR1 ENHRY and CDR2 SYGVKD. CDR3 amino acids: CAISESGEGTDTQYF. The CDR3 nucleotides are TGTGCCATCAGTGAGTCGGGGGAGGGCACAGATACGCAGTATTTT.

The chain has TRBV5-1 and TRBJ2-7; weak D call: TRBD1 (5 bases). Germline V gene data show CDR1 as SGHRS and CDR2 as YFSETQ. The V end lost 4 bases, the J end lost 7 bases, and 15 bases lay between the germline ends. The length of the CDR3 is 13 residues. The CDR3 here is CASSVQADREQYF. For the CDR3, the DNA is TGCGCCAGCAGCGTACAAGCCGACAGAGAGCAGTACTTC.

CDR3 sequence (DNA): TGCGCCAGCATCGGGACTCCCGGGGTACCCGGGGAGCTGTTTTTT. This gives the protein CASIGTPGVPGELFF. V and J are TRBV5-1 and TRBJ2-2; tentatively, D is TRBD2 (6 bases). Trimming took off 6 bases at V and 6 bases at J, with 18 bases between the two ends. This CDR3 contains 15 residues. Germline V gene data show CDR1 as SGHRS and CDR2 as YFSETQ.

This clone occurred once. The V call is TRBV4-3, the J call TRBJ2-7; a possible D gene is TRBD2 (6 bases). Germline V gives CDR1 LGHNA, CDR2 YSLEER. The CDR3 has 15 residues. Trimming left V 4 bases short and J 0 bases short, with 13 bases between. The CDR3 is CASSPQRGISYEQYF. As DNA, the CDR3 is TGCGCCAGCAGCCCCCAGCGCGGGATCTCCTACGAGCAGTACTTC.

This clone occurred a few times. The genes are TRBV11-2 and TRBJ1-2, with a tentative D call TRBD1 (6 bases). CDR1 is SGHAT and CDR2 is FQNNGV in the germline V gene. Trimming pared 6 bases from V and 6 bases from J, leaving 14 bases between. The CDR3 extends over 13 amino acids. The CDR3 spells CASRPMSGDGYTF. In nucleotides, the CDR3 is TGTGCCAGCAGGCCGATGTCAGGGGATGGCTACACCTTC.

The genes are TRBV6-5 and TRBJ2-4, with D tentatively TRBD1 (8 bases). V lost 6 bases, J lost 5 bases, and 17 bases lay in between. CDR3 length: 15 residues. Looked up from germline, CDR1 is MNHEY and CDR2 is SVGAGI. The CDR3 nucleotides read TGTGCCAGCAGACAGGGAGGGACAGGAGAAAACATTCAGTACTTC. Protein product: CASRQGGTGENIQYF.

The chain links TRBV4-1 to TRBJ2-1; 12 bases map to TRBD2. V shed 5 bases, J shed 7 bases, and the junction held 6 bases outside the gene matches. Germline V gene data show CDR1 as MGHRA and CDR2 as YSYEKL. The CDR3 contains 15 residues. This chain's CDR3 is CASSAGTSGPNEQFF. CDR3 nucleotide sequence: TGCGCCAGCAGCGCAGGGACTAGCGGGCCTAATGAGCAGTTCTTC.

V and J are TRBV6-5 and TRBJ2-1; 9 bases line up with TRBD2. The CDR3 loop spans 14 amino acids. With V trimmed by 6 bases and J by 7 bases, 7 bases remained unmatched. From germline, CDR1 is MNHEY and CDR2 SVGAGI. CDR3 sequence reads: CASREGLASNEQFF. CDR3 nucleotide sequence: TGTGCCAGCAGGGAAGGACTAGCGTCAAATGAGCAGTTCTTC.

J is TRBJ2-7 and V is TRBV4-2, with TRBD1 as a possible D gene (6 bases). Looked up from germline, CDR1 is LGHNA and CDR2 is YNFKEQ. The CDR3 extends over 15 amino acids. V was cut by 4 bases and J by 2 bases, with 15 bases left in between. The CDR3: CASSLEPDRTYEQYF. CDR3 sequence (DNA): TGTGCCAGCAGCCTTGAACCGGACAGAACCTACGAGCAGTACTTC.

V usage is TRBV11-2 and J usage is TRBJ1-5; D possibly corresponds to TRBD1 (5 bases). Trimming cost V 1 base and J 2 bases, with 9 bases left between them. Germline CDR1 reads SGHAT; CDR2 reads FQNNGV. The CDR3 totals 15 residues. This CDR3 reads CASSLGQGGNQPQHF. CDR3 DNA: TGTGCCAGCAGCTTAGGGCAGGGTGGCAATCAGCCCCAGCATTTT.

J is TRBJ2-1 and V is TRBV21-1; no DNA check was done on the table's D call, TRBD2. TRBV21-1 represents a pseudogene. The CDR3 is made up of 17 amino acids. The CDR3 is CASSKRSGGISYNEQFF. CDR3 DNA: TGTGCCAGCAGCAAAAGGAGCGGGGGGATCTCCTACAATGAGCAGTTCTTC.

The chain combines TRBV7-3 with TRBJ2-2, with 9 nucleotides matching TRBD2. Losses at the gene ends were 5 bases for V and 6 bases for J; bases not matched to a gene: 7. The CDR3 is made up of 15 amino acids. Germline CDR1 and CDR2: SGHTA and FQGTGA. Written as DNA, the CDR3 is TGTGCCAGCAGCGTTAGCGGGAGCGTAGCCGGGGAGCTGTTTTTT. It encodes CASSVSGSVAGELFF.

The rearrangement joins TRBV7-2 to TRBJ2-2; D is undetermined. The CDR3 extends over 14 amino acids. Germline assignment: CDR1 SGHTA and CDR2 FQGNSA. The germline V and J ends were trimmed by 2 bases and 5 bases, with 9 bases remaining between them. CDR3 sequence: CASSLIRSTGELFF. The DNA for the CDR3 is TGTGCCAGCAGCTTAATAAGGAGTACCGGGGAGCTGTTTTTT.

The V gene is TRBV5-1, the J gene TRBJ2-1, with 7 bases identical to TRBD1. The CDR3 length is 14 residues. V shed 4 bases, J shed 4 bases, and the junction held 5 bases outside the gene matches. Germline V lookup: CDR1 SGHRS, CDR2 YFSETQ. The CDR3 coding sequence is TGCGCCAGCAGCCGTCCGGGACAGTACAATGAGCAGTTCTTC. Protein product: CASSRPGQYNEQFF.